The clone carrying this TCR beta chain is labeled medium-sized (0.01 to 0.1%) based on frequency. Its antigen is not known. CDR1 and CDR2 (germline): MDHEN, SYDVKM. CDR3 length: 14 residues. Trimming shortened V by 3 bases and J by 1 base, and 7 bases separated the two germline ends. The sample originates from a study of cytomegalovirus exposure and HLA in healthy donors. Study conclusions and caveats: Fewer N-insertions than the approximately 610-donor mean were reportedly shown by an Asian-associated ancestry cluster in a later analysis.

PCR amplification relied on 60 Vbeta primers (plus 13 Jbeta primers). Some clones are missing from TCRdb's copy, which holds only in-frame ones; the method was immunoSEQ multiplex PCR. Recorded here are 100,000 to 150,000 clones; the top ten clones represent around 2.9%. The chain carries TRBV28 and TRBJ1-5; D gene unclear. This TCR was sampled from a young man in good health and CMV-seronegative. Source material: PBMCs. CDR3 DNA: TGTGCCAGCAGTTTTGCGGGGAGCAATCAGCCCCAGCATTTT. This gives the protein CASSFAGSNQPQHF.